The 11 T cell receptor beta chains below all came from one sample that was sequenced in a study of CD8 T cells in Susac syndrome. RNA, at about 0.5 to 1 ug, was reverse transcribed with random hexamers. TCRdb reprocessed the immunoSEQ multiplex PCR reads with MiXCR, giving one entry per CDR3 protein. Among 150,000 or so distinct CDR3 sequences listed, roughly 95% were seen once. Sequencing was performed on CD4+ T cells from PBMCs. All receptors derive from a human donor with multiple sclerosis.

V gene TRBV7-2 combines with J gene TRBJ2-5, with TRBD1 matching over 10 bases. Germline V gene lookup returns CDR1 SGHTA and CDR2 FQGNSA. This CDR3 is built from 13 residues. The J segment lost 6 bases and the V segment lost 7 bases, leaving 5 bases of the junction unmatched. CDR3: CASTGQGGKTQYF. The CDR3 bases are TGTGCCAGCACCGGACAGGGGGGAAAGACCCAGTACTTC.

The chain has TRBV6-2 or TRBV6-3 and TRBJ2-7; 10 bases fit TRBD2. The CDR3 runs to 12 residues. The V gene's germline CDR1 is MNHEY and CDR2 SVGEGT. V was clipped by 9 bases and J by 6 bases; unmatched bases: 5. CDR3 DNA sequence: TGTGCCAGGCCGGGACTAGCGACCGAGCAGTACTTC. It specifies CARPGLATEQYF.

The rearrangement links TRBV2 to TRBJ2-5; D is ambiguous. CDR3 length: 13 residues. Trimming stripped 6 bases from V and 4 bases from J, with 12 bases between. Germline V lookup: CDR1 SNHLY, CDR2 FYNNEI. The CDR3 nucleotides read TGTGCCAGCAGGGTCGGGTGGGCAGAGACCCAGTACTTC. Its protein product is CASRVGWAETQYF.

CDR3 DNA: TGTGCCAGCTCACCCCCAGGGTTGCCCTACGAGCAGTACTTC. The encoded protein is CASSPPGLPYEQYF. The chain couples TRBV18 to TRBJ2-7; D is possibly TRBD1 (5 bases). CDR1 and CDR2 from the germline V gene are KGHSH and LQKENI. V was cut by 3 bases and J by 2 bases, with 11 bases left in between. The CDR3 has 14 amino acids.

The V gene is TRBV9, the J gene TRBJ1-1; D unresolved. The CDR3 contains 15 residues. V was cut by 4 bases and J by 1 base, with 14 bases left in between. Per the germline V gene, CDR1 is SGDLS and CDR2 is YYNGEE. The CDR3 reads CASSLSPSENTEAFF. Written as DNA, the CDR3 is TGTGCCAGCAGCCTAAGCCCGTCTGAGAACACTGAAGCTTTCTTT. Full variable domain (missing parts from reference TRBV9 and TRBJ1-1): DSGVTQTPKHLITATGQRVTLRCSPRSGDLSVYWYQQSLDQGLQFLIQYYNGEERAKGNILERFSAQQFPDLHSELNLSSLELGDSALYFCASSLSPSENTEAFFGQGTRLTVV.

This chain links TRBV12-3 or TRBV12-4 with TRBJ1-2, with D maybe TRBD1 (6 bases). Trimming took 5 bases from V and 4 from J, leaving 14 bases between them. This CDR3 comprises 14 residues. The CDR3 spells CASSPQTGLYGYTF. In DNA, the CDR3 is TGTGCCAGCAGTCCCCAAACAGGGCTCTATGGCTACACCTTC.

The rearrangement joins TRBV29-1 to TRBJ2-1; D call uncertain. V gave up 6 bases and J gave up 3 bases, with 18 bases separating them. The CDR3 sequence is 15 residues long. Germline CDR1 reads SQVTM; CDR2 reads ANQGSEA. The CDR3 DNA reads TGCAGCGTGCCAACGGGTAGCCGGAGCTACAATGAGCAGTTCTTC. As protein: CSVPTGSRSYNEQFF.

The chain couples TRBV2 to TRBJ1-5; 7 bases are shared with TRBD1. This CDR3 is 14 amino acids long. Germline loops: CDR1 SNHLY, CDR2 FYNNEI. Unmatched junction bases numbered 4, after V lost 4 bases and J lost 4 bases. The DNA of the CDR3 is TGTGCCAGCAGTGGCTTCAGGGGGAATCAGCCCCAGCATTTT. Its translation: CASSGFRGNQPQHF. The full variable domain, completed using reference TRBV2 and TRBJ1-5, is EPEVTQTPSHQVTQMGQEVILRCVPISNHLYFYWYRQILGQKVEFLVSFYNNEISEKSEIFDDQFSVERPDGSNFTLKIRSTKLEDSAMYFCASSGFRGNQPQHFGDGTRLSIL.

The count of this clonotype is one. The gene calls are TRBV10-2 and TRBJ2-5; D is possibly TRBD2 (5 bases). Germline CDR1 and CDR2: WSHSY and SAAADI. This CDR3 has 12 amino acids. The V end was cut by 5 bases, the J end by 3 bases, with 7 bases between. In DNA, the CDR3 is TGCGCCAGCAGTAGAGGGAAAGAGACCCAGTACTTC. Amino acids: CASSRGKETQYF.

The chain joins TRBV7-2 to TRBJ2-5, with TRBD1 as a possible D gene (5 bases). The ends were cut back, 5 bases at V and 5 bases at J, with 12 bases in the middle. The CDR3 covers 13 residues. From germline, CDR1 is SGHTA and CDR2 FQGNSA. The CDR3 coding sequence is TGTGCCAGCAGCCCCAGGGTGGCGGAGACCCAGTACTTC. Protein: CASSPRVAETQYF.

The J gene is TRBJ2-2, the V gene TRBV24-1; 7 bases are shared with TRBD2. There are 17 residues in the CDR3. The V and J ends lost 4 bases and 1 base, in that order; junction bases with no gene match: 8. Germline loops: CDR1 KGHDR, CDR2 SFDVKD. The CDR3 bases are TGTGCCACCAGTGACCATCCGTGGGAGGGGAACACCGGGGAGCTGTTTTTT. Protein sequence: CATSDHPWEGNTGELFF.